Shown below are 20 T cell receptor beta chains from a single sample sequenced in a study of blood T cell repertoires in COVID-19. Clones were read by immunoSEQ multiplex PCR, and TCRdb kept only the in-frame ones, dropping some. The sample holds roughly 230,000 clones; roughly 84% are singletons and the top ten take roughly 7.4%. What was sequenced was peripheral blood. Receptor source: a woman aged 50 to 60 with acute or convalescent COVID-19.

The CDR3 reads CASSLVGGLSSYNEQFF. Here the CDR3 DNA reads TGCGCCAGCAGCTTGGTAGGCGGGCTGAGCTCCTACAATGAGCAGTTCTTC. The J gene is TRBJ2-1, the V gene TRBV5-1; TRBD2 is a possible D gene (5 bases). The V end was cut by 0 bases, the J end by 0 bases, with 13 bases between. Germline CDR1 SGHRS, CDR2 YFSETQ. The CDR3 runs 17 residues.

This clone was recorded only once. The chain recombines TRBV19 with TRBJ2-5, with unresolved D. The J call may be mistaken, given a closer DNA end match to TRBJ2-7. Germline V lookup: CDR1 LNHDA, CDR2 SQIVND (reference sequence). The CDR3 has 14 amino acids. The CDR3 loop is CASSTRQESYEQYF. The CDR3 bases are TGTGCCAGTAGTACCAGACAAGAAAGTTACGAGCAGTACTTC.

This clone was observed a handful of times. The chain links TRBV5-1 to TRBJ1-4; possible D gene TRBD1, 6 bases. CDR3 size: 16 residues. V was pared by 4 bases and J by 3 bases, with 16 bases between. The germline V gene encodes CDR1 SGHRS and CDR2 YFSETQ. CDR3: CASSDVGQRSNEKLFF. CDR3 bases: TGCGCCAGCAGCGACGTAGGACAGCGGTCTAATGAAAAACTGTTTTTT.

The rearrangement links TRBV5-1 to TRBJ1-2, with D perhaps TRBD1 (5 bases). Germline-derived CDR1 and CDR2 are SGHRS and YFSETQ. The CDR3 covers 14 residues. V was shortened by 0 bases and J by 5 bases, with 11 bases between the two germline ends. The CDR3 sequence: CASSLDGGGYGYTF. CDR3 coding DNA: TGCGCCAGCAGCTTGGACGGGGGAGGATATGGCTACACCTTC.

The chain couples TRBV5-1 to TRBJ2-7; 8 positions agree with TRBD2. This CDR3 comprises 15 residues. V lost 0 bases and J lost 4; bases outside the gene matches: 6. Looked up from germline, CDR1 is SGHRS and CDR2 is YFSETQ. This CDR3 reads CASSLGAGGSYEQYF. The CDR3 DNA reads as TGCGCCAGCAGCTTGGGGGCGGGAGGTTCTTACGAGCAGTACTTC.

This clone occurred once. The rearrangement links TRBV6-6 to TRBJ1-4; D ambiguous. Germline CDR1 is MNHNY and CDR2 is SVGAGI (reference sequence). The CDR3 has 15 amino acids. The V end was cut by 5 bases, the J end by 6 bases, with 16 bases between. The CDR3 sequence: CASSRTAPSDEKLFF. In nucleotides, the CDR3 is TGTGCCAGCAGTCGTACAGCCCCTAGCGATGAAAAACTGTTTTTT.

The chain couples TRBV6-2 or TRBV6-3 to TRBJ1-2, with no clear D. CDR1 and CDR2 from the germline V gene are MNHEY and SVGEGT. Trimming left V 0 bases short and J 5 bases short, with 13 bases between. The CDR3 consists of 15 residues. The CDR3 DNA is TGTGCCAGCAGTTACTCGAATTCGGTTATGTATGGCTACACCTTC. Translation: CASSYSNSVMYGYTF.

This sequence joins TRBV19 and TRBJ2-7; 7 bases fit TRBD1. With 0 bases clipped from V and 4 bases from J, the junction kept 6 bases outside the gene matches. The CDR3 has 15 residues. Germline values: CDR1 LNHDA, CDR2 SQIVND (reference sequence). The CDR3 here is CASSIETGSSYEQYF. The CDR3 coding sequence is TGTGCCAGTAGTATAGAGACAGGGTCGTCGTACGAGCAGTACTTC.

The chain links TRBV30 to TRBJ2-6, with a weak D call TRBD1 (5 bases). The germline CDR1 and CDR2 sequences are GTSNPN and SVGIG (reference sequence). The length of the CDR3 is 14 residues. V shed 5 bases and J shed 7 bases, with 15 bases lying between them. The DNA for the CDR3 is TGTGCCTGGTCGAGACAGTACGGAGCCAACGTCCTGACTTTC. Its protein product is CAWSRQYGANVLTF. Combining the CDR3 with reference TRBV30 and TRBJ2-6 gives the whole variable domain SQTIHQWPATLVQPVGSPLSLECTVEGTSNPNLYWYRQAAGRGLQLLFYSVGIGQISSEVPQNLSASRPQDRQFILSSKKLLLSDSGFYLCAWSRQYGANVLTFGAGSRLTVL.

This chain connects TRBV15 to TRBJ1-1; D not resolved. Germline CDR1 is LNHNV and CDR2 is YYDKDF (reference sequence). The CDR3 is 13 residues long. V was shortened by 4 bases and J by 0 bases, with 6 bases between the two germline ends. CDR3 DNA: TGTGCCACCAGCAAAGACATGAACACTGAAGCTTTCTTT. It translates to CATSKDMNTEAFF.

The chain combines TRBV7-2 with TRBJ2-1; maybe TRBD2 (5 bases). The V end lost 1 base, the J end lost 5 bases, and 12 bases lay between the germline ends. The CDR3 covers 15 residues. Germline V gene sequence: CDR1 SGHTA, CDR2 FQGNSA. The CDR3 nucleotides read TGTGCCAGCAGCTTAGGTAGCGCAAGAAACAATGAGCAGTTCTTC. Its protein is CASSLGSARNNEQFF.

This sequence joins TRBV7-2 and TRBJ2-3; a weak D match, TRBD2 (6 bases). The CDR3 has 14 amino acids. Between the trimmed V and J ends, which lost 6 bases and 1 base, there was a span of 11 bases. CDR1 is SGHTA and CDR2 is FQGNSA in the germline V gene. CDR3 DNA sequence: TGTGCCAGCAGACGAGGCGGGGGCACAGATACGCAGTATTTT. This translates into CASRRGGGTDTQYF.

This clone has a single count. CDR3 in DNA: TGTGCCAGCAGCCCAGGACAGGGGAGTGGCTACACCTTC. This sequence encodes CASSPGQGSGYTF. The V and J genes are TRBV12-3 or TRBV12-4 and TRBJ1-2, with 9 bases identical to TRBD1. Germline trimming cut 6 bases from V and 7 bases from J; bases unmatched to any gene: 6. This CDR3 comprises 13 residues.

V and J are TRBV20-1 and TRBJ1-2; D gene ambiguous. Germline loops: CDR1 DFQATT, CDR2 SNEGSKA (reference sequence). There are 11 residues in the CDR3. Trimming left V 7 bases short and J 10 bases short, with 16 bases between. The CDR3 DNA sequence: TGCAGTGAGCAGATGGGCAGTGACTACACCTTC. This translates into CSEQMGSDYTF.

The rearrangement joins TRBV6-1 to TRBJ1-2; 9 bases are a match to TRBD1. Germline V gene sequence: CDR1 MNHNS, CDR2 SASEGT. The CDR3 extends over 15 amino acids. The V and J ends lost 3 bases and 2 bases, in that order; junction bases with no gene match: 4. The CDR3 is CASSDRTGANYGYTF. The CDR3 nucleotides are TGTGCCAGCAGTGACCGGACAGGGGCCAACTATGGCTACACCTTC.

V gene TRBV7-2 combines with J gene TRBJ1-6, with 7 positions matching TRBD1. Germline V gene lookup returns CDR1 SGHTA and CDR2 FQGNSA. The CDR3 consists of 16 residues. With V trimmed by 5 bases and J by 10 bases, 14 bases remained unmatched. CDR3 coding DNA: TGTGCCAGCAGCCAAACCAGGGGGGACTTACCCTCACCCCTCCACTTT. Translation gives CASSQTRGDLPSPLHF.

CDR3 residues: CASSSQGAGGYTF. CDR3 in DNA: TGTGCCAGCAGCTCTCAGGGGGCAGGGGGCTACACCTTC. J is TRBJ1-2 and V is TRBV3-1 (or the pseudogene TRBV3-2), with TRBD1 matching over 8 bases. The germline gives CDR1 LGHDT, CDR2 YNNKEL (reference sequence). V shed 5 bases, J shed 8 bases, and the junction held 7 bases outside the gene matches. This CDR3 comprises 13 residues.

The gene calls are TRBV28 and TRBJ1-2; D remains ambiguous. The CDR3 covers 14 residues. V was trimmed by 2 bases and J by 6 bases, leaving 13 bases between them. Germline V gives CDR1 MDHEN, CDR2 SYDVKM. The CDR3 DNA reads as TGTGCCAGCAGTTTAGACGTTATGAGGAATGGCTACACCTTC. Translated: CASSLDVMRNGYTF.

This chain links TRBV28 with TRBJ1-6, with D unclear. Trimming took 5 bases from V and 0 from J, leaving 11 bases between them. There are 16 residues in the CDR3. The V gene's germline CDR1 is MDHEN and CDR2 SYDVKM. CDR3 in amino acids: CASSTGSSSYNSPLHF. In DNA form, the CDR3 reads TGTGCCAGCAGTACGGGTTCCAGCTCCTATAATTCACCCCTCCACTTT.

The table lists this clone with a count of one. The chain uses TRBV7-2 and TRBJ2-3, with a tentative D call TRBD1 (5 bases). Between the trimmed V and J ends, which lost 6 bases and 5 bases, there was a span of 9 bases. This CDR3 has 12 residues. Germline CDR1 reads SGHTA; CDR2 reads FQGNSA. The CDR3: CASRPRGDTQYF. The CDR3, as DNA: TGTGCCAGCAGACCAAGGGGAGATACGCAGTATTTT.